These 25 T cell receptor beta chains share one sample of origin, sequenced in a study of shared clonotypes between healthy human individuals. Profiled with immunoSEQ multiplex PCR; TCRdb holds only in-frame clones, not every one. The data contain around 510,000 clones, around 78% of them singletons. The sample was PBMCs. The receptors stem from a woman aged 40 to 49 in good health. Some clones in this sample may be carry-over from other donors' samples.

This chain uses TRBV5-6 with TRBJ1-4; D is unresolved. Germline V gene data show CDR1 as SGHDT and CDR2 as YYEEEE. This CDR3 has 13 residues. V lost 1 base and J 7 bases, leaving 8 bases between the germline ends. The CDR3 is CASSLKFGEKLFF. CDR3 sequence (DNA): TGTGCCAGCAGCTTGAAGTTCGGTGAAAAACTGTTTTTT.

The CDR3 DNA reads as TGTGCCAGCAGTTTCGGGACAGGGCTGCGAAATTCACCCCTCCACTTT. Translated, it gives CASSFGTGLRNSPLHF. V is TRBV28 and J is TRBJ1-6; 9 bases are shared with TRBD1. The CDR3 covers 16 residues. The ends lost 3 bases at V and 7 bases at J; junction bases unmatched: 7. From germline, CDR1 is MDHEN and CDR2 SYDVKM.

V is TRBV10-3 and J is TRBJ2-3; TRBD2 agrees at 8 bases. Per germline, CDR1 ENHRY and CDR2 SYGVKD. The V gene end was trimmed by 2 bases and the J gene end by 1 base; junction bases not matched to a gene: 11. The CDR3 length is 18 residues. CDR3 in DNA: TGTGCCATCAGTGAGGGCATAGCGGGAAAGTCGGGCACAGATACGCAGTATTTT. It encodes CAISEGIAGKSGTDTQYF.

This clone was counted once. This sequence joins TRBV6-6 and TRBJ1-4; D is ambiguous. The V end was cut by 2 bases, the J end by 4 bases, with 8 bases between. This CDR3 is 14 amino acids long. CDR1 and CDR2 from the germline V gene are MNHNY and SVGAGI (reference sequence). The CDR3 loop reads CASSYGAYNEKLFF. The DNA for the CDR3 is TGTGCCAGCAGTTACGGAGCCTATAATGAAAAACTGTTTTTT.

The chain employs TRBV10-3 and TRBJ2-6; D is unresolved. CDR1 and CDR2 (germline): ENHRY, SYGVKD. V dropped 3 bases and J dropped 2 bases, with 8 bases sitting between them. The CDR3 runs 15 residues. The chain's CDR3 is CAISETPTGANVLTF. DNA of the CDR3: TGTGCCATCAGTGAAACACCGACTGGGGCCAACGTCCTGACTTTC.

The genes are TRBV5-1 and TRBJ2-3, with D possibly being TRBD2 (5 bases). CDR1 is SGHRS and CDR2 is YFSETQ in the germline V gene. The V and J ends lost 0 bases and 5 bases respectively, with 13 bases between them. The CDR3 covers 15 residues. The CDR3 coding sequence is TGCGCCAGCAGCTTGGCCGGGGTCGGTGGAGATACGCAGTATTTT. Translation gives CASSLAGVGGDTQYF.

As for this clone: A much larger clone lies one base from this, so it may be a read error. The chain joins TRBV27 to TRBJ2-5; tentatively, D is TRBD1 or TRBD2 (5 bases each). Germline values: CDR1 MNHEY, CDR2 SMNVEV (reference sequence). The CDR3 spans 12 residues. In DNA, the CDR3 is TGTGCCAGCAGTTTTCTGGGGGAGATCCAGTACTTC. Encoded protein: CASSFLGEIQYF.

The CDR3 coding sequence is TGCAGCGTTGAACCACAGAACTACAATGAGCAGTTCTTC. It codes for CSVEPQNYNEQFF. J is TRBJ2-1 and V is TRBV29-1, with no clear D. The CDR3 covers 13 residues. In germline, CDR1 is SQVTM, CDR2 ANQGSEA. Between the trimmed V and J ends, which lost 2 bases and 3 bases, there was a span of 8 bases.

This chain uses TRBV30 with TRBJ2-5, with TRBD2 matching 14 bases. CDR3 length equals 16 residues. Germline lookup yields CDR1 GTSNPN and CDR2 SVGIG (reference sequence). With V trimmed by 1 base and J by 2 bases, 3 bases remained unmatched. The CDR3 spells CAWSAGLAGVQETQYF. In DNA form, the CDR3 reads TGTGCCTGGAGTGCGGGACTAGCGGGGGTACAAGAGACCCAGTACTTC.

CDR3 nucleotide sequence: TGTGCCAGCAGCTTGACAGGGGCTAACTATGGCTACACCTTC. Protein product: CASSLTGANYGYTF. The chain links TRBV2 to TRBJ1-2; TRBD1 agrees at 8 bases. Trimming removed 6 bases from V and 0 bases from J; junction bases left unmatched: 3. The length of the CDR3 is 14 residues. Per germline, CDR1 SNHLY and CDR2 FYNNEI.

This chain uses TRBV28 with TRBJ1-1, with D hard to call. Per the germline V gene, CDR1 is MDHEN and CDR2 is SYDVKM. Deletions cut 1 base from V and 0 bases from J, with 9 bases between. This CDR3 has 15 residues. For the CDR3, the DNA is TGTGCCAGCAGTTTATTTCCAGAGGTGAACACTGAAGCTTTCTTT. Its translation is CASSLFPEVNTEAFF.

Worth noting for this clone: The identical CDR3 is also encoded by other nucleotide sequences in the sample. The chain carries TRBV7-8 and TRBJ2-7, with 9 bases lining up with TRBD2. V gave up 5 bases and J gave up 2 bases; unmatched junction bases: 7. This CDR3 is built from 15 residues. Per germline, CDR1 SGHVS and CDR2 FQNEAQ. CDR3 nucleotide sequence: TGTGCCAGCAGCCCCCTGGCGGGAGGGCCCTACGAGCAGTACTTC. It is translated as CASSPLAGGPYEQYF.

This clone was picked up a small number of times. This chain links TRBV7-9 with TRBJ2-2; 10 bases map to TRBD1. V lost 5 bases, J lost 6 bases, and 9 bases stayed unmatched. Per the germline V gene, CDR1 is SEHNR and CDR2 is FQNEAQ (reference sequence). The CDR3 runs 16 residues. CDR3 sequence (DNA): TGTGCCAGCAGCCCTACGGGACAGGGGTCGGCCGGGGAGCTGTTTTTT. This gives the protein CASSPTGQGSAGELFF.

The chain links TRBV5-1 to TRBJ1-1; tentatively, D is TRBD1 (6 bases). V lost 3 bases and J 1 base, leaving 10 bases between the germline ends. The CDR3 has 14 residues. CDR1 SGHRS and CDR2 YFSETQ come from the germline V gene. The CDR3 DNA reads as TGCGCCAGCAGCTCGGGACAAACGAACACTGAAGCTTTCTTT. Amino acid sequence: CASSSGQTNTEAFF.

This chain joins TRBV2 and TRBJ1-1; D possibly corresponds to TRBD1 (6 bases). The CDR3 contains 16 residues. Per the germline V gene, CDR1 is SNHLY and CDR2 is FYNNEI. V was pared by 4 bases and J by 4 bases, with 19 bases between. CDR3 sequence reads: CASSAGGGREGTEAFF. CDR3 coding DNA: TGTGCCAGCAGTGCGGGAGGGGGAAGGGAGGGCACTGAAGCTTTCTTT.

V is TRBV7-2 and J is TRBJ2-3; 7 nucleotides align to TRBD2. Germline assignment: CDR1 SGHTA and CDR2 FQGNSA. There are 15 residues in the CDR3. The V segment lost 5 bases and the J segment 0 bases; nucleotides outside the gene matches: 5. Written as DNA, the CDR3 is TGTGCCAGCAGCGTCCTAGCGGCCAGCACAGATACGCAGTATTTT. As protein: CASSVLAASTDTQYF. The whole variable domain, remainder taken from reference TRBV7-2 and TRBJ2-3, is GAGVSQSPSNKVTEKGKDVELRCDPISGHTALYWYRQSLGQGLEFLIYFQGNSAPDKSGLPSDRFSAERTGGSVSTLTIQRTQQEDSAVYLCASSVLAASTDTQYFGPGTRLTVL.

The sample holds a few counts of this clone. The chain is built from TRBV30 and TRBJ1-3; TRBD1 might be the D (6 bases). The CDR3 loop spans 14 amino acids. V gave up 5 bases and J gave up 1 base, with 12 bases separating them. Germline-derived CDR1 and CDR2 are GTSNPN and SVGIG (reference sequence). CDR3 region: CAWGEQGSGNTIYF. The CDR3 nucleotides are TGTGCCTGGGGTGAACAGGGATCTGGAAACACCATATATTTT.

The chain links TRBV10-2 to TRBJ2-2; no firm D call. Germline lookup yields CDR1 WSHSY and CDR2 SAAADI. Trimming took 2 bases from V and 8 from J, leaving 6 bases between them. The length of the CDR3 is 12 residues. This CDR3 reads CASSEVRGELFF. CDR3 nucleotide sequence: TGCGCCAGCAGTGAGGTCAGAGGGGAGCTGTTTTTT.

The rearrangement uses TRBV18 and TRBJ2-7, with 10 bases fitting TRBD2. V was clipped by 3 bases and J by 4 bases; unmatched bases: 6. Germline assignment: CDR1 KGHSH and CDR2 LQKENI. The CDR3 covers 15 residues. CDR3 residues: CASSPRTSGEYEQYF. The CDR3 region has the DNA TGTGCCAGCTCACCGAGGACTAGCGGAGAATACGAGCAGTACTTC.

The chain uses TRBV11-2 and TRBJ1-1, with unresolved D. In germline, CDR1 is SGHAT, CDR2 FQNNGV. The CDR3 has 14 amino acids. V lost 1 base and J 0 bases, leaving 6 bases between the germline ends. This CDR3 reads CASSLAALNTEAFF. The CDR3 DNA reads TGTGCCAGCAGCTTAGCAGCCCTGAACACTGAAGCTTTCTTT.

The CDR3 protein is CASSDGRMDRELIDEQYF. CDR3 coding DNA: TGTGCCAGCAGTGACGGCCGAATGGATCGGGAGTTAATTGACGAGCAGTACTTC. The chain combines TRBV6-1 with TRBJ2-7, with D possibly matching TRBD2 (6 bases). V lost 3 bases, J lost 5 bases, and 26 bases lay in between. Germline V gives CDR1 MNHNS, CDR2 SASEGT. This CDR3 is 18 amino acids long.

The V call is TRBV5-4, the J call TRBJ1-2; no clear D gene. The CDR3 has 16 residues. Germline loops: CDR1 SGHNT, CDR2 YYREEE (reference sequence). Trimming took off 2 bases at V and 1 base at J, with 15 bases between the two ends. CDR3 nucleotide sequence: TGTGCCAGCAGCTTTGGATTGCTCGCTGATAACTATGGCTACACCTTC. Translation gives CASSFGLLADNYGYTF.

This clone was counted only a few times. This chain joins TRBV7-9 and TRBJ1-5; D is ambiguous. CDR1 SEHNR and CDR2 FQNEAQ come from the germline V gene (reference sequence). Trimming left V 5 bases short and J 0 bases short, with 5 bases between. The CDR3 consists of 13 residues. The CDR3 is CASSPHSNQPQHF. The CDR3 DNA follows: TGTGCCAGCAGCCCCCATAGCAATCAGCCCCAGCATTTT. The whole variable domain, remainder taken from reference TRBV7-9 and TRBJ1-5, is DTGVSQNPRHKITKRGQNVTFRCDPISEHNRLYWYRQTLGQGPEFLTYFQNEAQLEKSRLLSDRFSAERPKGSFSTLEIQRTEQGDSAMYLCASSPHSNQPQHFGDGTRLSIL.

Regarding this clone: A read error is the likely source, as a far larger clone sits one nucleotide away. The V call is TRBV15, the J call TRBJ2-7, with D tentatively TRBD1 or TRBD2 (5 bases each). This CDR3 spans 20 amino acids. The V end was cut by 0 bases, the J end by 4 bases, with 28 bases between. In germline, CDR1 is LNHNV, CDR2 YYDKDF (reference sequence). CDR3 DNA sequence: TGTGCCACCAGCAGAGACAGGGATTGGGGAGTGGGACCACATCGGTACGAGCAGTACTTC. Encoded protein: CATSRDRDWGVGPHRYEQYF.

The chain recombines TRBV28 with TRBJ2-1, with 7 bases identical to TRBD1. This CDR3 is 14 amino acids long. The ends lost 7 bases at V and 4 bases at J; junction bases unmatched: 7. Germline CDR1 and CDR2: MDHEN and SYDVKM. CDR3 sequence: CASTSGQVYNEQFF. The DNA of the CDR3 is TGTGCCAGCACTTCAGGACAGGTGTACAATGAGCAGTTCTTC.